The 32 T cell receptor beta chains presented below share a single source sample, sequenced in a study of graft-versus-host responses after intestinal transplantation. TCRdb's copy holds only in-frame clones and misses some; the assay was immunoSEQ multiplex PCR. Of under 20,000 clones listed, approximately 86% are singletons. The sample here was PBMCs, taken roughly 32 weeks after intestinal transplant. The receptors were gathered from a human patient who received an intestinal transplant, so some T cells may come from the graft donor.

This chain joins TRBV15 and TRBJ2-5; 16 nucleotides line up with TRBD2. V trimming: 3 bases; J trimming: 5 bases; junction bases outside the gene matches: 3. This CDR3 contains 16 residues. Germline V gene lookup returns CDR1 LNHNV and CDR2 YYDKDF (reference sequence). CDR3 residues: CATSRGLAGGSETQYF. The CDR3 DNA reads as TGTGCCACCAGCAGGGGACTAGCGGGGGGGTCGGAGACCCAGTACTTC. The full variable domain, rest sourced from reference TRBV15 and TRBJ2-5, is DAMVIQNPRYQVTQFGKPVTLSCSQTLNHNVMYWYQQKSSQAPKLLFHYYDKDFNNEADTPDNFQSRRPNTSFCFLDIRSPGLGDTAMYLCATSRGLAGGSETQYFGPGTRLLVL.

The V gene is TRBV9, the J gene TRBJ2-3, with a possible D match to TRBD2 (6 bases). The CDR3 loop spans 16 amino acids. Germline V lookup: CDR1 SGDLS, CDR2 YYNGEE. V was clipped by 4 bases and J by 1 base, with 16 bases between them. CDR3 DNA: TGTGCCAGCAGCTCGAGAGGTTGGGGGGGCACAGATACGCAGTATTTT. This gives the protein CASSSRGWGGTDTQYF. The full variable domain, with the rest looked up from reference TRBV9 and TRBJ2-3, is DSGVTQTPKHLITATGQRVTLRCSPRSGDLSVYWYQQSLDQGLQFLIQYYNGEERAKGNILERFSAQQFPDLHSELNLSSLELGDSALYFCASSSRGWGGTDTQYFGPGTRLTVL.

The chain links TRBV1 to TRBJ2-1; the table gives TRBD1 as D, unverified against the DNA. TRBV1 is recorded as a pseudogene. The CDR3 is 16 amino acids. CDR3 amino acids: CTSSQVCDSSYNEQFF. DNA for the CDR3: TGCACCAGCAGCCAAGTTTGTGACAGCTCCTACAATGAGCAGTTCTTC.

This clone turned up a few times. The chain employs TRBV7-8 and TRBJ1-3; a weak D match, TRBD1 (5 bases). Looked up from germline, CDR1 is SGHVS and CDR2 is FQNEAQ. This CDR3 contains 14 residues. Trimming took 4 bases from V and 3 from J, leaving 10 bases between them. The chain's CDR3 is CASSSWDVGNTIYF. The CDR3 bases are TGTGCCAGCAGCTCATGGGACGTTGGAAACACCATATATTTT.

J is TRBJ1-4 and V is TRBV7-3; 9 bases align to TRBD1. The CDR3 is 16 amino acids. CDR1 and CDR2 (germline): SGHTA, FQGTGA. The junction had 7 bases not matched to a gene; V was cut back by 4 bases and J by 4 bases. The CDR3: CASSSIPGQGNEKLFF. CDR3 DNA sequence: TGTGCCAGCAGCTCAATACCGGGACAGGGTAATGAAAAACTGTTTTTT.

Here the CDR3 DNA reads TGTGCCAGTAGTATAGATCTATGGCAGTCAGCTTTCTTT. It translates to CASSIDLWQSAFF. The V gene is TRBV19, the J gene TRBJ1-1, with no clear D. Trimming shortened V by 0 bases and J by 10 bases, and 12 bases separated the two germline ends. Germline V gene lookup returns CDR1 LNHDA and CDR2 SQIVND (reference sequence). This CDR3 is 13 amino acids long.

The chain is built from TRBV5-1 and TRBJ2-5; 11 bases are shared with TRBD2. Per the germline V gene, CDR1 is SGHRS and CDR2 is YFSETQ. The CDR3 contains 15 residues. The junction had 3 bases not matched to a gene; V was cut back by 3 bases and J by 2 bases. This chain's CDR3 is CASSWGLADQETQYF. The DNA for the CDR3 is TGCGCCAGCAGCTGGGGACTAGCGGATCAAGAGACCCAGTACTTC.

The chain is built from TRBV19 and TRBJ1-1; D call uncertain. Per germline, CDR1 LNHDA and CDR2 SQIVND (reference sequence). V was trimmed by 2 bases and J by 3 bases, leaving 7 bases between them. CDR3 length equals 13 residues. This chain's CDR3 is CASSISIYTEAFF. The CDR3 DNA reads as TGTGCCAGTAGTATAAGCATTTACACTGAAGCTTTCTTT.

This chain uses TRBV9 with TRBJ2-2, with 10 positions matching TRBD1. The CDR3 extends over 16 amino acids. Germline-derived CDR1 and CDR2 are SGDLS and YYNGEE. The junction had 5 bases not matched to a gene; V was cut back by 1 base and J by 5 bases. Written as DNA, the CDR3 is TGTGCCAGCAGCGTAAAAGACAGGGGGCTGACCGGGGAGCTGTTTTTT. This sequence encodes CASSVKDRGLTGELFF.

The chain employs TRBV7-2 and TRBJ2-3; 11 nucleotides agree with TRBD2. Trimming took 1 base from V and 1 from J; bases not matched to a gene: 7. The CDR3 covers 18 residues. CDR1 and CDR2 (germline): SGHTA, FQGNSA. This chain's CDR3 is CASSLVAGGRLGTDTQYF. CDR3 coding DNA: TGTGCCAGCAGCTTAGTAGCGGGGGGGCGTCTCGGCACAGATACGCAGTATTTT.

The genes are TRBV7-6 and TRBJ2-3; D is possibly TRBD1 (6 bases). The CDR3 runs to 14 residues. Trimming removed 4 bases at V and 3 bases at J, with 11 bases between. CDR1 and CDR2 from the germline V gene are SGHVS and FNYEAQ. The CDR3 protein is CASSSTDSTDTQYF. CDR3 bases: TGTGCCAGCAGCTCAACGGACAGTACAGATACGCAGTATTTT.

J is TRBJ1-5 and V is TRBV5-6; D remains ambiguous. Germline V gene lookup returns CDR1 SGHDT and CDR2 YYEEEE. This CDR3 is built from 14 residues. The V end lost 0 bases, the J end lost 0 bases, and 4 bases lay between the germline ends. The CDR3 nucleotides read TGTGCCAGCAGCTTGGGGTCTAGCAATCAGCCCCAGCATTTT. Its translation: CASSLGSSNQPQHF.

The chain uses TRBV2 and TRBJ2-1; a weak D match, TRBD1 (5 bases). V lost 0 bases, J lost 4 bases, and 7 bases lay in between. From germline, CDR1 is SNHLY and CDR2 FYNNEI. CDR3 length equals 14 residues. The CDR3 loop is CASSEADTYNEQFF. CDR3 DNA sequence: TGTGCCAGCAGTGAAGCGGACACTTACAATGAGCAGTTCTTC.

As to this clone: At one end, the junction sequence differs from germline, possibly due to a read error. The chain has TRBV18 and TRBJ1-2, with 7 positions matching TRBD1. CDR1 and CDR2 (germline): KGHSH, LQKENI. This CDR3 region has 16 residues. The CDR3 sequence is CARSLDAGTDFYGYTF. The DNA for the CDR3 is TGTGCCCGCTCACTAGACGCCGGGACAGACTTCTATGGCTACACCTTC.

This chain joins TRBV5-6 and TRBJ1-4; weak D call: TRBD1 (6 bases). The CDR3 runs 15 residues. The germline V gene encodes CDR1 SGHDT and CDR2 YYEEEE. The V and J ends lost 2 bases and 3 bases respectively, with 11 bases between them. CDR3 sequence: CASSFVRGPNEKLFF. CDR3 bases: TGTGCCAGCAGCTTTGTCAGGGGACCTAATGAAAAACTGTTTTTT. Supplemented by reference TRBV5-6 and TRBJ1-4, the full variable domain reads DAGVTQSPTHLIKTRGQQVTLRCSPKSGHDTVSWYQQALGQGPQFIFQYYEEEERQRGNFPDRFSGHQFPNYSSELNVNALLLGDSALYLCASSFVRGPNEKLFFGSGTQLSVL.

The chain combines TRBV11-2 with TRBJ2-1, with D perhaps TRBD2 (5 bases). Germline loops: CDR1 SGHAT, CDR2 FQNNGV. This CDR3 contains 12 residues. V lost 6 bases and J 10 bases, leaving 13 bases between the germline ends. CDR3 residues: CASRLGYEEQFF. In DNA, the CDR3 is TGTGCCAGCAGACTAGGGTACGAAGAGCAGTTCTTC.

DNA for the CDR3: TGTGCCAGCAGCGTACAGGGGGTTGGAAACACCATATATTTT. Its translation: CASSVQGVGNTIYF. V and J are TRBV9 and TRBJ1-3, with TRBD1 matching 7 bases. Germline CDR1 reads SGDLS; CDR2 reads YYNGEE. V dropped 1 base and J dropped 3; count of bases not matched to a gene: 1. The CDR3 covers 14 residues.

The chain recombines TRBV9 with TRBJ2-2; D uncertain. This CDR3 spans 21 amino acids. V was pared by 0 bases and J by 0 bases, with 24 bases between. Germline lookup yields CDR1 SGDLS and CDR2 YYNGEE. Written as DNA, the CDR3 is TGTGCCAGCAGCGTAGGTCCGGGTTTCCCCTTATACCTCGCGAACACCGGGGAGCTGTTTTTT. Encoded protein: CASSVGPGFPLYLANTGELFF.

This clone came up a few times. The chain links TRBV5-1 to TRBJ2-7; D remains unclear. V dropped 0 bases and J dropped 4 bases, with 5 bases sitting between them. The CDR3 totals 12 residues. Germline V lookup: CDR1 SGHRS, CDR2 YFSETQ. CDR3 in amino acids: CASSLGVYEQYF. The CDR3 nucleotides are TGCGCCAGCAGCTTGGGGGTGTACGAGCAGTACTTC.

In this sample, this clone turned up a few times. The chain recombines TRBV5-1 with TRBJ1-3; D remains ambiguous. The CDR3 extends over 13 amino acids. Germline V gene lookup returns CDR1 SGHRS and CDR2 YFSETQ. Trimming took 0 bases from V and 2 from J, leaving 3 bases between them. CDR3 region: CASSLAPGNTIYF. For the CDR3, the DNA is TGCGCCAGCAGCTTGGCCCCTGGAAACACCATATATTTT.

This clone was recorded a few times. Its ends do not fully match the called genes, so a read error is possible. The V call is TRBV5-4, the J call TRBJ1-3; D is possibly TRBD1 (5 bases). The CDR3 contains 15 residues. Germline V gene sequence: CDR1 SGHNT, CDR2 YYREEE (reference sequence). CDR3 nucleotide sequence: TGTGCCAGCAGCTACAGTGGAGGGGCTGGGAACACCATATATTTT. Encoded protein: CASSYSGGAGNTIYF.

V usage is TRBV13 and J usage is TRBJ1-4, with D possibly matching TRBD1 (6 bases). The CDR3 totals 14 residues. Between the trimmed V and J ends, which lost 5 bases and 3 bases, there was a span of 10 bases. Looked up from germline, CDR1 is PRHDT and CDR2 is FYEKMQ (reference sequence). In nucleotides, the CDR3 is TGTGCCAGCAGCCGGGGGCGGCCTAATGAAAAACTGTTTTTT. It is translated as CASSRGRPNEKLFF.

Of note for this clone: At one boundary the junction diverges from the germline segment, which might be a read error. The same CDR3 also results from other DNA sequences found in this sample. The rearrangement joins TRBV9 to TRBJ2-6, with 8 bases lining up with TRBD1. The CDR3 contains 17 residues. CDR1 SGDLS and CDR2 YYNGEE come from the germline V gene. The CDR3 loop is CASSPTGVNSGANVLTF. CDR3 nucleotides: TGTGCTAGCAGCCCGACAGGGGTAAACTCTGGGGCCAACGTCCTGACTTTC.

The chain has TRBV27 and TRBJ2-1; D is ambiguous. Germline assignment: CDR1 MNHEY and CDR2 SMNVEV (reference sequence). Trimming pared 2 bases from V and 4 bases from J, leaving 12 bases between. This CDR3 spans 15 amino acids. CDR3 in amino acids: CASSLSYSTYNEQFF. CDR3 coding DNA: TGTGCCAGCAGTTTAAGCTACAGTACTTACAATGAGCAGTTCTTC.

This rearrangement joins TRBV4-1 to TRBJ2-1, with 10 bases fitting TRBD2. CDR3 size: 16 residues. Germline trimming cut 4 bases from V and 10 bases from J; bases unmatched to any gene: 13. CDR1 and CDR2 from the germline V gene are MGHRA and YSYEKL. As DNA, the CDR3 is TGCGCCAGCAGCCCCAGGGGCAGCGGGGGGGCGGAGGAGCAGTTCTTC. Protein sequence: CASSPRGSGGAEEQFF.

The chain employs TRBV6-5 and TRBJ1-1, with no clear D. The CDR3 is 13 amino acids. Trimming shortened V by 2 bases and J by 0 bases, and 4 bases separated the two germline ends. From germline, CDR1 is MNHEY and CDR2 SVGAGI. This CDR3 is CASSYGMNTEAFF. In DNA form, the CDR3 reads TGTGCCAGCAGTTACGGAATGAACACTGAAGCTTTCTTT.

V usage is TRBV6-1 and J usage is TRBJ2-1; no reliable D call. From germline, CDR1 is MNHNS and CDR2 SASEGT. There are 12 residues in the CDR3. V was trimmed by 6 bases and J by 6 bases, leaving 9 bases between them. The CDR3 reads CASRRLVNEQFF. For the CDR3, the DNA is TGTGCCAGCAGGCGCTTAGTCAATGAGCAGTTCTTC.

The chain is built from TRBV4-1 and TRBJ2-2; D not certain. The V gene's germline CDR1 is MGHRA and CDR2 YSYEKL. The germline V and J ends were trimmed by 1 base and 0 bases, with 6 bases remaining between them. The CDR3 covers 15 residues. Written as DNA, the CDR3 is TGCGCCAGCAGCCAAGCCCTCACGAACACCGGGGAGCTGTTTTTT. This codes for CASSQALTNTGELFF.

This clone has more than one count but fewer than ten. The rearrangement links TRBV10-3 to TRBJ1-5; D call uncertain. Germline V gene data show CDR1 as ENHRY and CDR2 as SYGVKD. The CDR3 extends over 13 amino acids. V lost 6 bases, J lost 7 bases, and 13 bases lay in between. The CDR3 region is CAISENEKQPQHF. CDR3 coding DNA: TGTGCCATCAGCGAGAACGAAAAACAGCCCCAGCATTTT.

The chain carries TRBV10-3 and TRBJ2-3; D may be TRBD2 (7 bases). V was clipped by 7 bases and J by 3 bases, with 17 bases between them. The CDR3 runs to 15 residues. CDR1 is ENHRY and CDR2 is SYGVKD in the germline V gene. The CDR3 bases are TGTGCCATCACCGACCCGGGGGGCGCGACAGATACGCAGTATTTT. It encodes CAITDPGGATDTQYF.

The chain links TRBV13 to TRBJ2-7, with 12 bases aligning to TRBD1. Germline V gene data show CDR1 as PRHDT and CDR2 as FYEKMQ (reference sequence). The J segment lost 0 bases and the V segment lost 7 bases, leaving 10 bases of the junction unmatched. The CDR3 is made up of 17 amino acids. The CDR3 region has the DNA TGTGCCAGCACCGTAATAGGGACAGGGGGCTCCTCCTACGAGCAGTACTTC. Amino acids: CASTVIGTGGSSYEQYF. Using reference TRBV13 and TRBJ2-7 for the parts outside the CDR3, the full variable domain is AAGVIQSPRHLIKEKRETATLKCYPIPRHDTVYWYQQGPGQDPQFLISFYEKMQSDKGSIPDRFSAQQFSDYHSELNMSSLELGDSALYFCASTVIGTGGSSYEQYFGPGTRLTVT.

The V call is TRBV5-4, the J call TRBJ1-6, with D maybe TRBD1 (6 bases). Deletions cut 1 base from V and 6 bases from J, with 20 bases between. The CDR3 spans 18 residues. In germline, CDR1 is SGHNT, CDR2 YYREEE (reference sequence). The CDR3 loop reads CASSLFRGQSTGNSPLHF. The CDR3 nucleotides read TGTGCCAGCAGCTTGTTCAGGGGCCAGTCTACGGGTAATTCACCCCTCCACTTT.